The clone carrying this T cell receptor beta chain was seen a handful of times. Its matching antigen is unknown. The data derive from a study of T-cell memory formation after mild COVID-19. Regarding the study as a whole: CD4+ contracting clones were mainly CM and EM; CD8+ ones, EMRA.

From the 5' RACE reads, TCRdb called clonotypes with MiXCR, one entry per CDR3 protein. This sample yields 200,000 or so distinct CDR3 sequences, of which about a sixth are seen a single time; under 2.5% belongs to the top ten. The clonotype originates from an adult woman who had mild COVID-19 (a few samples of this study predate the infection). Cell type and time point are not known. The sample comprised PBMCs or a T cell subset sorted from them (not recorded which).

CDR3 residues: CASSLLTGGENIQYF. DNA for the CDR3: TGCGCCAGCAGCTTACTGACAGGGGGCGAAAACATTCAGTACTTC. The J gene is TRBJ2-4, the V gene TRBV5-1; 10 bases agree with TRBD1. Germline V gene lookup returns CDR1 SGHRS and CDR2 YFSETQ. V lost 2 bases and J lost 5; bases outside the gene matches: 4. This CDR3 comprises 15 residues.